Listed below are T cell receptor beta chains from one sample, sequenced in a study of STAT3 mutations in large granular lymphocyte leukemia. Here immunoSEQ multiplex PCR was the method, and the copy in TCRdb shows in-frame clones only, minus some. The sample lists about 16,000 clones; roughly 81% were seen once. Material: peripheral blood mononuclear cells. These receptors were obtained from a man aged 45-60 years with T-cell large granular lymphocyte leukemia. Some clones in this sample may be carry-over from other donors' samples. Both conserved end residues are part of each CDR3. A D gene is named only where the DNA matches it firmly. The listing skips clone size in some rows; elsewhere it reads once, few, many or a size class.

.	.	TRBV6-6	TRBJ2-7	CASSYSPRVEQYF	TGTGCCAGCAGTTACAGTCCTCGTGTCGAGCAGTACTTC
TRBD1	once	TRBV5-6	TRBJ1-4	CASSLMTGKNEKLFF	TGTGCCAGCAGCTTGATGACAGGGAAGAATGAAAAACTGTTTTTT
TRBD2	.	TRBV9	TRBJ2-2	CASSGSGRATGELFF	TGTGCCAGCAGCGGAAGCGGGAGGGCCACCGGGGAGCTGTTTTTT
.	.	TRBV5-6	TRBJ2-5	CASSSISETQYF	TGTGCCAGCAGCTCCATCTCGGAGACCCAGTACTTC
.	.	TRBV18	TRBJ1-1	CASSPYSPRAEAFF	TGTGCCAGCTCACCATATTCCCCGAGGGCTGAAGCTTTCTTT
TRBD1	.	TRBV25-1	TRBJ1-1	CASRADRGFTEAFF	TGTGCCAGCAGGGCGGACAGGGGTTTTACTGAAGCTTTCTTT
.	.	TRBV11-2	TRBJ2-7	CASSLGQIYEQYF	TGTGCCAGCAGCTTAGGACAGATCTACGAGCAGTACTTC
.	.	TRBV21-1	TRBJ2-5	CASPQRVARGETQYF	TGTGCCAGCCCCCAAAGGGTCGCGAGAGGAGAGACCCAGTACTTC
.	.	TRBV7-9	TRBJ2-3	CASSLGYSTDTQYF	TGTGCCAGCAGCTTAGGGTACAGCACAGATACGCAGTATTTT
.	.	TRBV11-1	TRBJ2-4	CASSLGRGAAKNIQYF	TGTGCCAGCAGCTTAGGTCGGGGGGCGGCCAAAAACATTCAGTACTTC
.	once	TRBV5-6	TRBJ2-1	CASSFLATEQFF	TGTGCCAGCAGCTTTCTAGCGACCGAGCAGTTCTTC
.	.	TRBV14	TRBJ1-1	CASQEQSNTEAFF	TGTGCCAGCCAGGAGCAGTCGAACACTGAAGCTTTCTTT
TRBD1	few	TRBV7-9	TRBJ2-3	CASRLTRTGERTDTQYF	TGTGCCAGCAGACTAACACGGACAGGCGAGCGCACAGATACGCAGTATTTT
.	.	TRBV12-5	TRBJ1-1	CASGLRPRDITSGITEAFF	TGTGCTAGTGGTTTGAGGCCACGGGATATAACGTCGGGGATCACTGAAGCTTTCTTT
TRBD1	.	TRBV18	TRBJ2-6	CASRQGAGANVLTF	TGTGCCAGCCGACAGGGGGCTGGGGCCAACGTCCTGACTTTC
.	.	TRBV4-3	TRBJ1-2	CASSQEGGSNYGYTF	TGCGCCAGCAGCCAAGAGGGGGGGTCTAACTATGGCTACACCTTC
.	.	TRBV6-1	TRBJ2-7	CASGQEFSYEQYF	TGTGCCAGCGGTCAGGAGTTTTCCTACGAGCAGTACTTC
TRBD2	.	TRBV6-4	TRBJ2-3	CASSDSRRESSTDTQYF	TGTGCCAGCAGTGACTCGAGGCGGGAGTCTAGCACAGATACGCAGTATTTT
.	.	TRBV7-2	TRBJ1-3	CASSLSYSGNTIYF	TGTGCCAGCAGCTTAAGCTACTCTGGAAACACCATATATTTT
TRBD2	once	TRBV4-1	TRBJ2-2	CASSQGPGGVLDTGELFF	TGCGCCAGCAGCCAAGGCCCCGGGGGGGTATTGGACACCGGGGAGCTGTTTTTT
.	.	TRBV5-1	TRBJ1-3	CASSWTEPGNTIYF	TGCGCCAGCAGCTGGACAGAACCCGGAAACACCATATATTTT
TRBD2	.	TRBV15	TRBJ2-1	CATSREAGGGNEQFF	TGTGCCACCAGCAGAGAGGCTGGCGGGGGTAATGAGCAGTTCTTC
.	once	TRBV9	TRBJ2-3	CASSVVDGSTDTQYF	TGTGCCAGCAGCGTAGTGGACGGATCCACAGATACGCAGTATTTT
.	.	TRBV13	TRBJ2-7	CASSPVAAGDEQYF	TGTGCCAGCAGCCCCGTGGCCGCAGGGGACGAGCAGTACTTC
TRBD2	.	TRBV5-4	TRBJ2-7	CASSLNGGKDEQYF	TGTGCCAGCAGCTTGAACGGGGGGAAGGACGAGCAGTACTTC
.	.	TRBV6-1	TRBJ2-2	CASNLATNTGELFF	TGTGCCAGCAATTTAGCAACGAACACCGGGGAGCTGTTTTTT
.	.	TRBV29-1	TRBJ2-5	CSVSTPPEGTQYF	TGCAGCGTTTCGACACCTCCAGAGGGGACCCAGTACTTC
.	.	TRBV19	TRBJ2-5	CASSIQAAAETQYF	TGTGCCAGTAGTATACAGGCAGCGGCGGAGACCCAGTACTTC
.	medium-sized	TRBV5-4	TRBJ2-3	CASSPDQGSTDTQYF	TGTGCCAGCAGCCCTGATCAGGGGAGCACAGATACGCAGTATTTT
.	few	TRBV7-2	TRBJ2-5	CASSPGGMETQYF	TGTGCCAGCAGCCCTGGGGGAATGGAGACCCAGTACTTC
.	few	TRBV28	TRBJ2-5	CASSLFRFQETQYF	TGTGCCAGCAGTTTATTCCGGTTCCAAGAGACCCAGTACTTC
TRBD2	.	TRBV4-3	TRBJ2-2	CASSQLAGVELFF	TGCGCCAGCAGCCAATTAGCGGGAGTGGAGCTGTTTTTT
TRBD2	once	TRBV6-1	TRBJ2-1	CASSGGRLAGGYSEQFF	TGTGCCAGCAGTGGGGGACGACTAGCGGGAGGGTACAGCGAGCAGTTCTTC
.	.	TRBV2	TRBJ2-1	CASRLGRGNEQFF	TGTGCCAGCAGACTAGGACGGGGTAATGAGCAGTTCTTC
TRBD1	.	TRBV11-2	TRBJ1-6	CASSLETGGYNSPLHF	TGTGCCAGCAGCTTAGAGACAGGGGGATATAATTCACCCCTCCACTTT
.	.	TRBV6-5	TRBJ2-7	CASRYEGQGNLYEQYF	TGTGCCAGCAGATACGAGGGTCAGGGAAACCTCTACGAGCAGTACTTC
.	.	TRBV30	TRBJ1-5	CAWSVHGNQPQHF	TGTGCCTGGAGTGTTCATGGGAATCAGCCCCAGCATTTT
.	.	TRBV6-6	TRBJ1-5	CASGGAPNQPQHF	TGTGCCAGCGGGGGGGCCCCCAATCAGCCCCAGCATTTT
.	.	TRBV7-2	TRBJ1-2	CASSRRQNYGYTF	TGTGCCAGCAGCCGGAGACAGAACTATGGCTACACCTTC
.	.	TRBV5-6	TRBJ2-3	CASSLDQGSTDTQYF	TGTGCCAGCAGCTTGGATCAGGGCAGCACAGATACGCAGTATTTT
TRBD1	.	TRBV5-4	TRBJ1-1	CASSLMGQGATEAFF	TGTGCCAGCAGCTTAATGGGACAGGGGGCCACTGAAGCTTTCTTT
.	few	TRBV25-1	TRBJ2-7	CASSGPVVGERTSYEQYF	TGTGCCAGCAGTGGGCCCGTGGTCGGTGAGCGAACCTCCTACGAGCAGTACTTC
.	once	TRBV29-1	TRBJ1-1	CSVAEGNTEAFF	TGCAGCGTTGCAGAGGGCAACACTGAAGCTTTCTTT
TRBD1	once	TRBV7-6	TRBJ2-7	CASSLGQGKYEQYF	TGTGCCAGCAGCTTAGGACAGGGAAAATACGAGCAGTACTTC
.	.	TRBV25-1	TRBJ1-2	CASSESADLNYGYTF	TGTGCCAGCAGTGAGAGCGCGGACTTAAACTATGGCTACACCTTC
.	.	TRBV19	TRBJ2-7	CASSIGKASYEQYF	TGTGCCAGTAGTATAGGGAAGGCAAGCTACGAGCAGTACTTC
TRBD1	.	TRBV19	TRBJ2-7	CASSREFRDRGAYEQYF	TGTGCCAGTAGTAGGGAATTCCGGGACAGGGGAGCCTACGAGCAGTACTTC
.	.	TRBV27	TRBJ2-6	CASRTGANVLTF	TGTGCCAGCAGGACAGGGGCCAACGTCCTGACTTTC
.	.	TRBV11-2	TRBJ1-2	CASSPPHGNYGYTF	TGTGCCAGCAGCCCGCCTCATGGTAACTATGGCTACACCTTC
TRBD1	.	TRBV29-1	TRBJ1-1	CSVERTGREAFF	TGCAGCGTTGAGAGGACAGGCCGTGAAGCTTTCTTT
TRBD2	.	TRBV28	TRBJ2-7	CASSLYSGTWAYEQYF	TGTGCCAGCAGTTTATATAGCGGGACATGGGCCTACGAGCAGTACTTC
.	.	TRBV7-8	TRBJ1-5	CASRLGASNQPQHF	TGTGCCAGCAGACTAGGGGCCAGCAATCAGCCCCAGCATTTT
TRBD1	once	TRBV4-3	TRBJ1-5	CASSQDSWTGYQPQHF	TGCGCCAGCAGCCAAGATTCCTGGACAGGTTATCAGCCCCAGCATTTT